This entry lists 24 T cell receptor beta chains sequenced from one sample in a study of blood T cell repertoires in COVID-19. Clones were sequenced by immunoSEQ multiplex PCR, and TCRdb holds only the in-frame ones, with some missing. The repertoire holds roughly 200,000 clones, with approximately 90% as singletons. Source material: PBMCs or T cells enriched from blood (not recorded which). The receptor source for this set is a woman in her twenties or thirties who had recovered from COVID-19.

The rearrangement joins TRBV19 to TRBJ2-2; maybe TRBD1 (6 bases). The CDR3 contains 17 residues. Trimming shortened V by 3 bases and J by 1 base, and 15 bases separated the two germline ends. Looked up from germline, CDR1 is LNHDA and CDR2 is SQIVND (reference sequence). In DNA form, the CDR3 reads TGTGCCAGTAGTATGCCCCCCGGACAGCTGAACACCGGGGAGCTGTTTTTT. It encodes CASSMPPGQLNTGELFF.

The CDR3 loop reads CASSTTIPGGVFYTQYF. CDR3 coding DNA: TGTGCCAGCAGCACCACCATTCCAGGGGGCGTTTTTTATACGCAGTATTTT. This chain links TRBV9 with TRBJ2-3; 8 bases align to TRBD1. The trim removed 4 bases at V and 7 bases at J, leaving 17 bases unmatched. Germline CDR1 reads SGDLS; CDR2 reads YYNGEE. The CDR3 has 17 residues.

This rearrangement joins TRBV29-1 to TRBJ2-3; 9 bases match TRBD2. V dropped 1 base and J dropped 4; count of bases not matched to a gene: 15. This CDR3 has 18 amino acids. CDR1 and CDR2 from the germline V gene are SQVTM and ANQGSEA. CDR3 in amino acids: CSVEGLAEAKKDSDTQYF. CDR3 nucleotide sequence: TGCAGCGTTGAAGGACTAGCGGAGGCGAAAAAGGATTCAGATACGCAGTATTTT.

This chain joins TRBV19 and TRBJ1-2; 7 nucleotides line up with TRBD1. In germline, CDR1 is LNHDA, CDR2 SQIVND (reference sequence). The V gene end was trimmed by 8 bases and the J gene end by 7 bases; junction bases not matched to a gene: 7. The CDR3 length is 12 residues. The DNA for the CDR3 is TGTGCCAGTGGAACAGGGGTTGGTGGCTACACCTTC. Translated, it gives CASGTGVGGYTF.

Comments on this clone: The junction shows a germline mismatch at one end, possibly a read error. The sample has other DNA sequences that encode this CDR3 too. The chain recombines TRBV7-2 with TRBJ2-7; D not resolved. The CDR3 spans 15 residues. Per the germline V gene, CDR1 is SGHTA and CDR2 is FQGNSA. CDR3: CASSLSWSSLGRQYF. CDR3 nucleotide sequence: TGTGCCAGCAGCTTATCGTGGAGCTCCCTAGGTCGGCAGTACTTT.

This clone was seen only a few times. J is TRBJ1-2 and V is TRBV6-1, with D tentatively TRBD1 (6 bases). The CDR3 sequence is 13 residues long. Deletions cut 3 bases from V and 7 bases from J, with 12 bases between. Germline V CDR1 and CDR2: MNHNS, SASEGT. CDR3 loop: CASSESRGFGYTF. The CDR3 DNA reads TGTGCCAGCAGTGAGAGCAGGGGCTTTGGCTACACCTTC.

There are many counts of this clone. This chain uses TRBV4-2 with TRBJ1-1; D might be TRBD1 (6 bases). V lost 7 bases and J 4 bases, leaving 19 bases between the germline ends. The CDR3 totals 15 residues. The germline gives CDR1 LGHNA, CDR2 YNFKEQ. CDR3 sequence: CASTTPGQEVTEAFF. The CDR3 DNA is TGTGCCAGCACGACGCCGGGACAAGAAGTCACTGAAGCTTTCTTT.

The J gene is TRBJ2-1, the V gene TRBV12-5, with D possibly being TRBD1 (6 bases). The CDR3 covers 13 residues. Trimming stripped 0 bases from V and 6 bases from J, with 6 bases between. Germline CDR1 is LGHNT and CDR2 is FRNRAP. CDR3 sequence: CASGLVGGNEQFF. For the CDR3, the DNA is TGTGCTAGTGGTTTGGTAGGGGGCAATGAGCAGTTCTTC.

The chain has TRBV3-1 (or the pseudogene TRBV3-2) and TRBJ1-5; 8 positions match TRBD1. Germline-derived CDR1 and CDR2 are LGHDT and YNNKEL (reference sequence). V dropped 0 bases and J dropped 0; count of bases not matched to a gene: 7. CDR3 length equals 18 residues. The CDR3 region is CASSQDRSGGLSNQPQHF. As DNA, the CDR3 is TGTGCCAGCAGCCAAGATAGGTCAGGGGGCCTTAGCAATCAGCCCCAGCATTTT.

The V call is TRBV14, the J call TRBJ1-1; TRBD1 matches at 12 bases. J gave up 11 bases and V 0 bases, and 13 bases lay outside the gene matches. Germline CDR1 and CDR2: SGHDN and FVKESK. This CDR3 contains 17 residues. The CDR3 here is CASSQEGTGGGLRGAFF. CDR3 coding DNA: TGTGCCAGCAGCCAAGAGGGGACAGGGGGCGGCCTCCGTGGGGCTTTCTTT.

A few counts support this clone. CDR3 DNA: TGTGCCAGCAGCAAAGGGGGCCCGGGACAGGGGTGCGAGCAGTACTTC. This codes for CASSKGGPGQGCEQYF. The V call is TRBV21-1, the J call TRBJ2-7; TRBD1 reflects the table's D call only, with no check against the DNA. TRBV21-1 is reported as a pseudogene. The CDR3 contains 16 residues.

This chain uses TRBV7-9 with TRBJ1-1; TRBD1 is a possible D gene (5 bases). With 3 bases removed from V and 3 bases from J, the gap between germline ends came to 8 bases. The length of the CDR3 is 13 residues. Germline CDR1 and CDR2: SEHNR and FQNEAQ (reference sequence). CDR3: CASSLTQDTEAFF. The CDR3 nucleotides read TGTGCCAGCAGCTTGACACAGGACACTGAAGCTTTCTTT.

This clone turned up a few times. This chain connects TRBV19 to TRBJ2-1; D might be TRBD1 (6 bases). Germline CDR1 and CDR2: LNHDA and SQIVND (reference sequence). Trimming removed 7 bases from V and 4 bases from J, with 14 bases in between. This CDR3 contains 14 residues. The CDR3 nucleotides are TGTGCCAGTAACCTCAGGGGAATGTACAATGAGCAGTTCTTC. This encodes CASNLRGMYNEQFF.

This clone was seen once. This CDR3 reads CASSPREGLNEQYF. The CDR3 coding sequence is TGTGCCAGCAGTCCTCGGGAGGGATTAAACGAGCAGTACTTC. The J gene is TRBJ2-7, the V gene TRBV7-9; 8 bases map to TRBD2. The CDR3 length is 14 residues. Germline trimming cut 6 bases from V and 5 bases from J; bases unmatched to any gene: 9. Germline CDR1 SEHNR, CDR2 FQNEAQ (reference sequence).

The chain employs TRBV7-9 and TRBJ2-5; 7 bases map to TRBD2. Germline-derived CDR1 and CDR2 are SEHNR and FQNEAQ (reference sequence). This CDR3 spans 16 amino acids. V lost 4 bases, J lost 2 bases, and 10 bases stayed unmatched. The CDR3 sequence: CASSSWLAERQETQYF. In DNA form, the CDR3 reads TGTGCCAGCAGCTCCTGGCTAGCGGAGAGGCAAGAGACCCAGTACTTC.

This sequence joins TRBV4-1 and TRBJ2-2; the match to TRBD2 covers 15 bases. Germline CDR1 reads MGHRA; CDR2 reads YSYEKL. V lost 4 bases, J lost 8 bases, and 5 bases stayed unmatched. The CDR3 extends over 16 amino acids. CDR3 nucleotides: TGCGCCAGCAGCCCAGGACTAGCGGGGGGGCCTGGGGAGCTGTTTTTT. This encodes CASSPGLAGGPGELFF.

This chain links TRBV11-2 with TRBJ2-7; the match to TRBD1 covers 9 bases. Trimming at V came to 5 bases and at J to 2 bases, leaving 7 bases not matched to a gene. CDR1 and CDR2 (germline): SGHAT, FQNNGV. This CDR3 has 15 amino acids. DNA of the CDR3: TGTGCCAGCAGCGTGGACAGGGGCTCTACCTACGAGCAGTACTTC. Residues: CASSVDRGSTYEQYF.

This clone was seen a single time. CDR3 region: CASSLQGAVDEKLFF. The CDR3 DNA reads TGTGCCAGCAGCTTACAGGGGGCGGTGGATGAAAAACTGTTTTTT. The V call is TRBV5-6, the J call TRBJ1-4, with TRBD1 matching over 9 bases. V lost 2 bases to trimming and J lost 6 bases; unmatched junction nucleotides: 5. This CDR3 spans 15 amino acids. Germline CDR1 is SGHDT and CDR2 is YYEEEE.

CDR3 DNA sequence: TGTGCCAGCAGCCCCCAACAGAACACTGAAGCTTTCTTT. It specifies CASSPQQNTEAFF. V is TRBV7-2 and J is TRBJ1-1; D unclear. Between the trimmed V and J ends, which lost 5 bases and 1 base, there was a span of 8 bases. Germline V gene lookup returns CDR1 SGHTA and CDR2 FQGNSA. The CDR3 consists of 13 residues.

This sequence joins TRBV10-3 and TRBJ2-1, with 12 bases fitting TRBD2. Germline lookup yields CDR1 ENHRY and CDR2 SYGVKD. The CDR3 spans 19 residues. V shed 3 bases, J shed 3 bases, and the junction held 12 bases outside the gene matches. The CDR3 region has the DNA TGTGCCATCAGTGACCCTACGGCCGGACTAGCGGGAAACTACAATGAGCAGTTCTTC. Translation: CAISDPTAGLAGNYNEQFF.

The chain couples TRBV2 to TRBJ1-2, with a tentative D call TRBD1 (6 bases). This CDR3 comprises 13 residues. Germline V lookup: CDR1 SNHLY, CDR2 FYNNEI. Trimming cost V 1 base and J 6 bases, with 9 bases left between them. CDR3 sequence: CASSEVDRDGYTF. CDR3 nucleotide sequence: TGTGCCAGCAGTGAAGTGGACAGAGATGGCTACACCTTC.

V is TRBV21-1 and J is TRBJ2-5; TRBD1 is the table's D call, not checked against the DNA. TRBV21-1 counts as a pseudogene. The CDR3 is 16 residues long. Here the CDR3 DNA reads TGTGCCAGCAGCAAGCACCCAGGGGCGCCGGACGAGACCCAGTACTTC. Translated, it gives CASSKHPGAPDETQYF.

This chain links TRBV4-1 with TRBJ2-1, with D perhaps matching TRBD2 (5 bases). The CDR3 has 15 residues. Germline CDR1 MGHRA, CDR2 YSYEKL. The ends were cut back, 4 bases at V and 5 bases at J, with 15 bases in the middle. For the CDR3, the DNA is TGCGCCAGCAGCCCTAGACCACGGGATAACAATGAGCAGTTCTTC. Translation: CASSPRPRDNNEQFF.

The chain employs TRBV19 and TRBJ2-1; 8 nucleotides line up with TRBD2. The V segment lost 4 bases and the J segment 0 bases; nucleotides outside the gene matches: 5. Germline V gene sequence: CDR1 LNHDA, CDR2 SQIVND (reference sequence). The CDR3 is 16 residues long. CDR3 DNA: TGTGCCAGTAGTAAGACAGCGGGGGCCTCCTACAATGAGCAGTTCTTC. Its translation is CASSKTAGASYNEQFF. The full variable domain, its missing parts supplied by reference TRBV19 and TRBJ2-1, is DGGITQSPKYLFRKEGQNVTLSCEQNLNHDAMYWYRQDPGQGLRLIYYSQIVNDFQKGDIAEGYSVSREKKESFPLTVTSAQKNPTAFYLCASSKTAGASYNEQFFGPGTRLTVL.